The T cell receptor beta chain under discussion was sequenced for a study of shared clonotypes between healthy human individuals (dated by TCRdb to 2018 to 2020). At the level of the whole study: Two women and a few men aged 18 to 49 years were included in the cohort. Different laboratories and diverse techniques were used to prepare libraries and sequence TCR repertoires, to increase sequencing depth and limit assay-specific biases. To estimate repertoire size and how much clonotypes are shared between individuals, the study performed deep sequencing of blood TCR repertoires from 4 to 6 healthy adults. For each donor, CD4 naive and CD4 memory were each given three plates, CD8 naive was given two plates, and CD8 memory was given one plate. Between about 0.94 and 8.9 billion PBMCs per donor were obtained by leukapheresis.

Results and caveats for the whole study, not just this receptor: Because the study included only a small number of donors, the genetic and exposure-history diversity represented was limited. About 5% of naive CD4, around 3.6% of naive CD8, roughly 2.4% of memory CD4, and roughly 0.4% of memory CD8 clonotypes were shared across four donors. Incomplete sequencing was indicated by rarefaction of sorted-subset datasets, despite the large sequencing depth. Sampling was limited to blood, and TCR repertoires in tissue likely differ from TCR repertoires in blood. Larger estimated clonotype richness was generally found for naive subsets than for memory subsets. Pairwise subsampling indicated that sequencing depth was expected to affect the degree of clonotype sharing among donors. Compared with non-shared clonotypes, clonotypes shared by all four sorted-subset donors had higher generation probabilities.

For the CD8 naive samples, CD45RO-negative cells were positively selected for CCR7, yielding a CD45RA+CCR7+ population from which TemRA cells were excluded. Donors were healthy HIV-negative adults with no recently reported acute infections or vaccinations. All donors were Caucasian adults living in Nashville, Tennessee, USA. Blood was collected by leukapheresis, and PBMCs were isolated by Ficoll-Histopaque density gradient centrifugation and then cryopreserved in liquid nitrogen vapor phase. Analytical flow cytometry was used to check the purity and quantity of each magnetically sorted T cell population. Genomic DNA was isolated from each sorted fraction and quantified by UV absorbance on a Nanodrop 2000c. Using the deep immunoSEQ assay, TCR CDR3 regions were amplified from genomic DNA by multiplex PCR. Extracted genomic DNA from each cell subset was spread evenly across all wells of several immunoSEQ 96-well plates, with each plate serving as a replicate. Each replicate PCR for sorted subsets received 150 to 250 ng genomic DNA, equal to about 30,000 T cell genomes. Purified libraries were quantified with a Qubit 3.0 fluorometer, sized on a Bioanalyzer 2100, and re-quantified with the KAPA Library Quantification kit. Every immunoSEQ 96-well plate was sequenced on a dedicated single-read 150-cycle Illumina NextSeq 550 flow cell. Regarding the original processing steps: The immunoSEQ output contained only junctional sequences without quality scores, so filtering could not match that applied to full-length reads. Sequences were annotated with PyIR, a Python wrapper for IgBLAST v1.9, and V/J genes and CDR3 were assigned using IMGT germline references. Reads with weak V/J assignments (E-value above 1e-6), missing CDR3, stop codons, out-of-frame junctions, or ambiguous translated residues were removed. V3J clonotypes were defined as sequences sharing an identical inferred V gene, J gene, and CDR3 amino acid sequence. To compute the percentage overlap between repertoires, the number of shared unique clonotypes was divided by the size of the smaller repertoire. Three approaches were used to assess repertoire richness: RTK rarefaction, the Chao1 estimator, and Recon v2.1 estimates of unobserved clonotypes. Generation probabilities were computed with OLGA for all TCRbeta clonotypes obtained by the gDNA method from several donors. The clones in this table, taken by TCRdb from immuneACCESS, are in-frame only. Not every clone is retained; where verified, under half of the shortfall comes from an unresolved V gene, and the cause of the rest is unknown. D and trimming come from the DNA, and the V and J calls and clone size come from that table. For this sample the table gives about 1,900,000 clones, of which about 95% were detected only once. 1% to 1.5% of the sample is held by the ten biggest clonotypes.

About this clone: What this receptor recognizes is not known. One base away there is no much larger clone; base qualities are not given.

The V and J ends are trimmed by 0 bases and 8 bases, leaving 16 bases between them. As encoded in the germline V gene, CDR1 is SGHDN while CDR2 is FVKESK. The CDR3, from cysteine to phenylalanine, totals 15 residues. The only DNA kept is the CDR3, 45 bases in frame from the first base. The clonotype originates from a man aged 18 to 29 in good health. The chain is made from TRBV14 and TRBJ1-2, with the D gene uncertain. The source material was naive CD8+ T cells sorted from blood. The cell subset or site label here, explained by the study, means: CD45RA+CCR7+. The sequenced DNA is TGTGCCAGCAGCCAAGAAGTAAGAGGTGTGTTAGGCTACACCTTC. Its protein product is CASSQEVRGVLGYTF.